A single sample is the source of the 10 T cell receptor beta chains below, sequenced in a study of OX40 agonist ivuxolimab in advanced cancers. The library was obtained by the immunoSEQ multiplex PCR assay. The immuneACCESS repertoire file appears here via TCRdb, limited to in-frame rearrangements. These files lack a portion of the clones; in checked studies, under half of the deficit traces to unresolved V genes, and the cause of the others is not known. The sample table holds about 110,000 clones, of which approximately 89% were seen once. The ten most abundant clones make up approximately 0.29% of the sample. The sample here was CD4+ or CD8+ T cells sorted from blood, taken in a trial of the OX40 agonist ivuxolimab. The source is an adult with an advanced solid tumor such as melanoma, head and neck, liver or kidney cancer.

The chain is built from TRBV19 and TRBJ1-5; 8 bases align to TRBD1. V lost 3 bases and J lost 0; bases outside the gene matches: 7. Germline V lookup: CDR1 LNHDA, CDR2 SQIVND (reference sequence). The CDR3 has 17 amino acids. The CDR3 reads CASSMPPGQASNQPQHF. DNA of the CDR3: TGTGCCAGTAGTATGCCTCCGGGACAGGCTAGCAATCAGCCCCAGCATTTT.

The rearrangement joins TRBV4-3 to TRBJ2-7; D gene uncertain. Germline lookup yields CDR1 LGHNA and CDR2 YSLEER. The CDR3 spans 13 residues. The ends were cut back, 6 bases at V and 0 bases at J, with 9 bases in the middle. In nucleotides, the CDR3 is TGCGCCAGCAGTGAGGCGGTCTCCTACGAGCAGTACTTC. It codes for CASSEAVSYEQYF.

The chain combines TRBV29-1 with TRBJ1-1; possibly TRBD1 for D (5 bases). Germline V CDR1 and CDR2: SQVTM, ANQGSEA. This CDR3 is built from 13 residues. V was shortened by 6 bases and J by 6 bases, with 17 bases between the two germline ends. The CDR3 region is CSVKGVSGAEAFF. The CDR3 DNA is TGCAGCGTCAAAGGGGTTTCAGGTGCTGAAGCTTTCTTT.

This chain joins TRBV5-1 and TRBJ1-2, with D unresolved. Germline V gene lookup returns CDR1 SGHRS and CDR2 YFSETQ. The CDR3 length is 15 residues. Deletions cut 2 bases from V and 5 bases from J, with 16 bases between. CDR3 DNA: TGCGCCAGCAGCTTCTTAGGGAGTCTGGGGTATGGCTACACCTTC. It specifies CASSFLGSLGYGYTF.

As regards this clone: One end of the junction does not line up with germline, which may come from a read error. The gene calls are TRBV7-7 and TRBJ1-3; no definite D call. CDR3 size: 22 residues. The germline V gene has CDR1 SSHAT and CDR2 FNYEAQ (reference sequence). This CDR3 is CASSLAAHPDNSRISSGNTIYF. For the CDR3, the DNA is TGTGCTAGCAGCTTAGCGGCCCACCCAGATAACTCAAGGATCAGCTCTGGAAACACCATATATTTT. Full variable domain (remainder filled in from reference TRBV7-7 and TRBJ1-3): GAGVSQSPRYKVTKRGQDVTLRCDPISSHATLYWYQQALGQGPEFLTYFNYEAQPDKSGLPSDRFSAERPEGSISTLTIQRTEQRDSAMYRCASSLAAHPDNSRISSGNTIYFGEGSWLTVV.

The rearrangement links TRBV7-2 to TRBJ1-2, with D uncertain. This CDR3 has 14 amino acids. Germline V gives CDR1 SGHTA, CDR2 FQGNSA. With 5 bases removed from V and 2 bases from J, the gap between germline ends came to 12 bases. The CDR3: CASSPRTGNYGYTF. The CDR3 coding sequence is TGTGCCAGCAGCCCGCGGACGGGGAACTATGGCTACACCTTC.

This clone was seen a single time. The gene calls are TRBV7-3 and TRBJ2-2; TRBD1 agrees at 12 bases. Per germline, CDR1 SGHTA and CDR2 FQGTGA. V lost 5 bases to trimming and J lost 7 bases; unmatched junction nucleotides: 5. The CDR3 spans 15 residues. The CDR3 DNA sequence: TGTGCCAGCAGCAGGGGACAGGGGGCTAACGGGGAGCTGTTTTTT. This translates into CASSRGQGANGELFF.

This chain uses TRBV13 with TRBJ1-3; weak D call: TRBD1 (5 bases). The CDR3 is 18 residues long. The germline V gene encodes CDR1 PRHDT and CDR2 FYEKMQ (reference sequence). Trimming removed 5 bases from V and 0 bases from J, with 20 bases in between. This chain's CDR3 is CASSRTDSLPISGNTIYF. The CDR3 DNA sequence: TGTGCCAGCAGCCGCACCGACAGTCTCCCGATCTCTGGAAACACCATATATTTT.

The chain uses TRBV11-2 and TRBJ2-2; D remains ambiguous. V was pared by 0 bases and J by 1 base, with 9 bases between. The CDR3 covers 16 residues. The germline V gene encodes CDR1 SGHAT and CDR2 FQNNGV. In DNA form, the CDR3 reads TGTGCCAGCAGCTTAGATCGGCCACTGAACACCGGGGAGCTGTTTTTT. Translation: CASSLDRPLNTGELFF.

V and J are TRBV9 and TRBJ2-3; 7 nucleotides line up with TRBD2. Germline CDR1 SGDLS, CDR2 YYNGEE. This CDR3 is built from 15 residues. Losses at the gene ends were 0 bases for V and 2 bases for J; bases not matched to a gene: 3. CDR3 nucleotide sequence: TGTGCCAGCAGCGTAGTGGCGGGGGTCACAGATACGCAGTATTTT. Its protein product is CASSVVAGVTDTQYF.